Following are 6 T cell receptor beta chains from one sample sequenced in a study of lymphopenia after photon versus proton radiotherapy. Only in-frame clones appear in the TCRdb table, and some are missing; sequencing was by immunoSEQ multiplex PCR. The table records 150,000 or so clones, 88% of them present only once. The specimen comprised peripheral blood, sampled from a patient treated with photon-based radiotherapy. The receptors shown here come from a man aged 50-59 years with gastric cancer.

The V and J genes are TRBV18 and TRBJ1-1; D possibly corresponds to TRBD1 (6 bases). The V and J ends lost 2 bases and 0 bases respectively, with 13 bases between them. CDR3 size: 16 residues. Germline V CDR1 and CDR2: KGHSH, LQKENI. The CDR3 protein is CASSPGGPQMNTEAFF. Here the CDR3 DNA reads TGTGCCAGCTCACCAGGGGGCCCACAGATGAACACTGAAGCTTTCTTT.

The rearrangement uses TRBV28 and TRBJ1-2; D call uncertain. V shed 0 bases and J shed 2 bases, with 10 bases lying between them. Germline V CDR1 and CDR2: MDHEN, SYDVKM. This CDR3 comprises 15 residues. CDR3 region: CASSLWGRSNYGYTF. CDR3 nucleotide sequence: TGTGCCAGCAGTTTATGGGGCAGGAGCAACTATGGCTACACCTTC.

The rearrangement uses TRBV27 and TRBJ2-5; TRBD1 might be the D (6 bases). CDR3 length: 15 residues. Trimming shortened V by 6 bases and J by 5 bases, and 19 bases separated the two germline ends. From germline, CDR1 is MNHEY and CDR2 SMNVEV (reference sequence). This CDR3 reads CASRSTGPFGETQYF. CDR3 coding DNA: TGTGCCAGCAGGAGTACAGGGCCCTTCGGGGAGACCCAGTACTTC.

The rearrangement links TRBV29-1 to TRBJ2-2, with 7 bases identical to TRBD2. CDR1 and CDR2 from the germline V gene are SQVTM and ANQGSEA. V lost 3 bases and J lost 5; bases outside the gene matches: 9. The CDR3 totals 15 residues. CDR3 amino acids: CSVDLRAGATGELFF. DNA of the CDR3: TGCAGCGTTGATTTAAGGGCGGGAGCAACCGGGGAGCTGTTTTTT.

The V and J genes are TRBV7-9 and TRBJ2-7; D may be TRBD2 (6 bases). From germline, CDR1 is SEHNR and CDR2 FQNEAQ (reference sequence). The CDR3 consists of 12 residues. V was trimmed by 8 bases and J by 2 bases, leaving 10 bases between them. The DNA for the CDR3 is TGTGCCAGCTGGGACTTTACCTACGAGCAGTACTTC. Its translation: CASWDFTYEQYF.

CDR3 region: CASSLEGTARGYTF. CDR3 nucleotides: TGCGCCAGCAGCCTAGAAGGGACAGCCCGAGGCTACACCTTC. This chain connects TRBV5-1 to TRBJ1-2, with 7 bases fitting TRBD1. J gave up 8 bases and V 4 bases, and 11 bases lay outside the gene matches. CDR3 length: 14 amino acids. Germline V gene lookup returns CDR1 SGHRS and CDR2 YFSETQ.